One and the same sample provided the 7 T cell receptor beta chains below, sequenced in a study of shared clonotypes between healthy human individuals (dated by TCRdb to 2020 to 2022). The library was obtained by the immunoSEQ multiplex PCR assay. The clones in this table, taken by TCRdb from immuneACCESS, are in-frame only. Not every clone is retained; where verified, under half of the shortfall comes from an unresolved V gene, and the cause of the rest is unknown. The sample yields roughly 1,000,000 clones; around 78% were counted once. The ten largest account for more than 0.45% of the sample. Sequencing was performed on memory CD4+ T cells from PBMCs. This specimen's cell subset or site label, interpreted: CD45RA-negative fraction. These receptors all stem from a man aged 18 to 30 in good health. Some clones in this sample may be carry-over from other donors' samples.

The V and J genes are TRBV4-2 and TRBJ2-7; 8 bases are a match to TRBD2. Unmatched junction bases numbered 8, after V lost 1 base and J lost 3 bases. Germline CDR1 is LGHNA and CDR2 is YNFKEQ. The CDR3 is 16 residues long. The CDR3 sequence is CASSQGQAGEFYEQYF. CDR3 nucleotide sequence: TGTGCCAGCAGCCAAGGTCAAGCGGGAGAATTCTACGAGCAGTACTTC.

The rearrangement links TRBV7-6 to TRBJ1-2; 12 positions match TRBD1. CDR3 size: 15 residues. Germline assignment: CDR1 SGHVS and CDR2 FNYEAQ. J was trimmed by 4 bases and V by 5 bases; bases with no gene match: 5. CDR3 coding DNA: TGTGCCAGCAGCCCCGGGACAGGGGGCAGCTATGGCTACACCTTC. This gives the protein CASSPGTGGSYGYTF.

J is TRBJ2-1 and V is TRBV5-1, with 10 bases identical to TRBD2. Germline loops: CDR1 SGHRS, CDR2 YFSETQ. CDR3 length equals 15 residues. J was trimmed by 8 bases and V by 0 bases; bases with no gene match: 5. The DNA of the CDR3 is TGCGCCAGCAGCTTGGCTAGCGGGGGATTCCATGAGCAGTTCTTC. Amino acids: CASSLASGGFHEQFF.

This clone was seen a single time. The chain is built from TRBV7-8 and TRBJ2-7; no reliable D call. There are 13 residues in the CDR3. Germline CDR1 reads SGHVS; CDR2 reads FQNEAQ. Trimming stripped 0 bases from V and 3 bases from J, with 6 bases between. The CDR3 protein is CASSLAPYYEQYF. DNA for the CDR3: TGTGCCAGCAGCTTAGCCCCATACTACGAGCAGTACTTC.

This rearrangement joins TRBV30 to TRBJ2-2; 13 bases match TRBD2. This CDR3 region has 17 residues. In germline, CDR1 is GTSNPN, CDR2 SVGIG (reference sequence). The junction had 11 bases not matched to a gene; V was cut back by 4 bases and J by 6 bases. This chain's CDR3 is CAWKGLAGRGAAGELFF. For the CDR3, the DNA is TGTGCCTGGAAGGGACTAGCGGGAAGGGGTGCCGCCGGGGAGCTGTTTTTT.

This clone was detected only a few times. The CDR3 region is CASSQVGRLAGANEQFF. The CDR3 coding sequence is TGCGCCAGCAGCCAAGTAGGGCGACTAGCGGGAGCGAATGAGCAGTTCTTC. This rearrangement joins TRBV4-1 to TRBJ2-1; 12 bases fit TRBD2. V shed 1 base, J shed 7 bases, and the junction held 8 bases outside the gene matches. This CDR3 is 17 amino acids long. From germline, CDR1 is MGHRA and CDR2 YSYEKL.

The chain carries TRBV28 and TRBJ2-3; D uncertain. The germline V gene encodes CDR1 MDHEN and CDR2 SYDVKM. With 3 bases removed from V and 0 bases from J, the gap between germline ends came to 7 bases. This CDR3 has 14 residues. CDR3 coding DNA: TGTGCCAGCAGTTTTGCAGCGAGCACAGATACGCAGTATTTT. Translation: CASSFAASTDTQYF.